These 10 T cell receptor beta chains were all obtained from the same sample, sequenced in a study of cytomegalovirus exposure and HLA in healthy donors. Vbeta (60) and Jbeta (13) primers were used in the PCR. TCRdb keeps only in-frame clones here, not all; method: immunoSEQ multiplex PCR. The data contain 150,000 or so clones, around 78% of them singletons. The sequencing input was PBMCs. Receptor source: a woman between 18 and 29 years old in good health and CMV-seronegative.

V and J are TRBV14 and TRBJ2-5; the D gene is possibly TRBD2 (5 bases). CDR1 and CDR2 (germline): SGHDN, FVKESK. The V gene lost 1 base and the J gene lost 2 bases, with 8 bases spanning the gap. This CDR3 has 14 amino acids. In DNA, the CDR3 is TGTGCCAGCAGCCAAGCAGCGGTTCAAGAGACCCAGTACTTC. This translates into CASSQAAVQETQYF.

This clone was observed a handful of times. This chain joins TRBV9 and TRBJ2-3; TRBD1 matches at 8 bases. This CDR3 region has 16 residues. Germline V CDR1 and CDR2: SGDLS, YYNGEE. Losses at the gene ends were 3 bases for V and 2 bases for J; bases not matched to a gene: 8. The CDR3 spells CASSGSRDRHTDTQYF. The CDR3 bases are TGTGCCAGCAGCGGTAGTCGGGACAGGCACACAGATACGCAGTATTTT.

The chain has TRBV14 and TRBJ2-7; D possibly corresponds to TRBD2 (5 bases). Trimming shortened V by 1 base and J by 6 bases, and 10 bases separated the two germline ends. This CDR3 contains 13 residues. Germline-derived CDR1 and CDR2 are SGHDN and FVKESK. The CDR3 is CASSQVLDGEQYV. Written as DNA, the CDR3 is TGTGCCAGCAGCCAAGTACTAGATGGCGAGCAGTACGTC.

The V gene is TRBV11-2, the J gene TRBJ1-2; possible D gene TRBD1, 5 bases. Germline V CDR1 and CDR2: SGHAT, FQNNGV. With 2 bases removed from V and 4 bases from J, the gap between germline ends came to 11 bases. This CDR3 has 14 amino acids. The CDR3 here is CASSLQGRIYGYTF. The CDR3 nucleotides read TGTGCCAGCAGCTTACAGGGTCGGATCTATGGCTACACCTTC.

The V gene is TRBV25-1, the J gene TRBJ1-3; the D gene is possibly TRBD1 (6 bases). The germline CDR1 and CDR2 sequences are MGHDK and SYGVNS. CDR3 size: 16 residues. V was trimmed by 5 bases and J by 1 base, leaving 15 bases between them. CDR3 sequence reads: CASSNDWTASGNTIYF. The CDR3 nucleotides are TGTGCCAGCAGTAACGACTGGACAGCATCTGGAAACACCATATATTTT.

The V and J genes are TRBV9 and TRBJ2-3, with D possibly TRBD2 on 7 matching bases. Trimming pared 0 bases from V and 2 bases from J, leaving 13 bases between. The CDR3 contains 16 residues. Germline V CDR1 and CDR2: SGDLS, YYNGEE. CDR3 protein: CASSVEGRGATDTQYF. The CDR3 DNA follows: TGTGCCAGCAGCGTAGAAGGGAGGGGGGCCACAGATACGCAGTATTTT.

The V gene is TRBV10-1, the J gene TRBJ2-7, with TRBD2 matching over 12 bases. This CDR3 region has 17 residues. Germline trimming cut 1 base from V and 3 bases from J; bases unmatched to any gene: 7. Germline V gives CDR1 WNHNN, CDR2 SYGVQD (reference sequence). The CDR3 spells CASSELPGLAGYYEQYV. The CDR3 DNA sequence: TGCGCCAGCAGTGAGTTACCGGGACTAGCGGGCTACTACGAGCAGTACGTC.

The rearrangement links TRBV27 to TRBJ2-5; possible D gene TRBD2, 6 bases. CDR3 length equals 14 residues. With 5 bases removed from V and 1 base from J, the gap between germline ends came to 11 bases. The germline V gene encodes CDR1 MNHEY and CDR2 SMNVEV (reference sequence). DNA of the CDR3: TGTGCCAGCAGTCAGAGACTAGGCCAAGAGACCCAGTACTTC. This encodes CASSQRLGQETQYF.

CDR3 sequence (DNA): TGTGCCATCAGGGGGACAGGGATGAACACTGAAGCTTTCTTT. Residues: CAIRGTGMNTEAFF. The chain uses TRBV10-3 and TRBJ1-1; 9 bases line up with TRBD1. Germline V gene data show CDR1 as ENHRY and CDR2 as SYGVKD. The CDR3 runs 14 residues. The junction had 2 bases not matched to a gene; V was cut back by 6 bases and J by 0 bases.

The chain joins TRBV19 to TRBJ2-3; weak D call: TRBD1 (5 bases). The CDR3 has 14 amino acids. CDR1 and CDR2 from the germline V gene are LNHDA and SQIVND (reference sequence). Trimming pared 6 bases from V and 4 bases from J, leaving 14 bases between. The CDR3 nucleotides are TGTGCCAGTAGGCCCGGGTGGGGCCCAGATACGCAGTATTTT. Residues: CASRPGWGPDTQYF.